The 2 T cell receptor beta chains reported below all come from one sample, sequenced in a study of cytomegalovirus exposure and HLA in healthy donors. PCR involved 60 Vbeta and 13 Jbeta primers. Using immunoSEQ multiplex PCR, the repertoire was profiled, and TCRdb retains in-frame clones only, with some absent. The sample carries 60,000 to 75,000 clones, 65% to 85% recorded once. Sequencing input: PBMCs. The receptor source for this set is a young woman in good health and CMV-seronegative.

This chain links TRBV6-1 with TRBJ2-1; 9 nucleotides align to TRBD2. The CDR3 is 14 amino acids. V lost 10 bases to trimming and J lost 8 bases; unmatched junction nucleotides: 12. Germline V gene data show CDR1 as MNHNS and CDR2 as SASEGT. CDR3 residues: CAIIAGVVRHEQFF. The CDR3 coding sequence is TGTGCCATCATAGCGGGAGTCGTCCGTCATGAGCAGTTCTTC.

V gene TRBV10-3 combines with J gene TRBJ1-2; 9 bases agree with TRBD1. Germline assignment: CDR1 ENHRY and CDR2 SYGVKD. CDR3 length equals 16 residues. The trim removed 2 bases at V and 4 bases at J, leaving 8 bases unmatched. The CDR3 sequence: CAISETHRTGAYGYTF. CDR3 nucleotide sequence: TGTGCCATCAGTGAGACTCACCGGACAGGGGCCTATGGCTACACCTTC.